This entry lists 27 T cell receptor beta chains sequenced from one sample in a study of human T cells and chemical hapten exposure (dated by TCRdb to about 2021). This sample's time point label indicates: pre-sensitization, week 0. The treatment or condition tag for this specimen amounts to: therapeutic diphenylcyclopropenone sensitization with weekly scalp DPC. Libraries came from RACE. TCRdb names NextSeq 500 as the instrument used. TCRdb reprocessing: public reads trimmed at Q25 with fastp, clones called with MiXCR, in-frame beta chains kept. Every entry covers one CDR3 protein and lists the most common genes and DNA from its rows. The sample table lists approximately 400,000 distinct CDR3 sequences, 4.5% to 6% of them with a count of one. The leading ten clones occupy 2.5% to 3% of the sample. Here the sequenced sample was whole blood, taken in connection with sensitization to the hapten diphenylcyclopropenone (DPC). The receptor set was obtained from a woman aged 50 to 60 with alopecia areata. Some clones in this sample may be carry-over from other donors' samples.

This clonotype was observed a handful of times. The rearrangement links TRBV12-3 or TRBV12-4 to TRBJ2-2; 11 nucleotides line up with TRBD2. The CDR3 totals 16 residues. Unmatched junction bases numbered 7, after V lost 6 bases and J lost 4 bases. The CDR3: CASSKGLAGSTGELFF. As DNA, the CDR3 is TGTGCCAGCAGCAAAGGACTAGCGGGTAGCACCGGGGAGCTGTTTTTT.

This clonotype has at least ten counts. This chain connects TRBV28 to TRBJ1-6, with 9 positions matching TRBD1. CDR3 length: 15 residues. Looked up from germline, CDR1 is MDHEN and CDR2 is SYDVKM. V dropped 1 base and J dropped 10; count of bases not matched to a gene: 5. CDR3 DNA sequence: TGTGCCAGCAGTTTATTGGGACAGGGCATGTCACCCCTCCACTTT. Translation gives CASSLLGQGMSPLHF.

Ten or more counts support this clonotype. The chain couples TRBV28 to TRBJ2-2; 7 bases map to TRBD2. This CDR3 region has 14 residues. J lost 3 bases, V lost 11 bases, and 9 bases had no gene match. Germline loops: CDR1 MDHEN, CDR2 SYDVKM. CDR3 in DNA: TGTGCCGCCCAGCTAGCGGAGCACACCGGGGAGCTGTTTTTT. Its translation: CAAQLAEHTGELFF.

The chain is built from TRBV7-2 and TRBJ2-7; D gene ambiguous. The V end lost 4 bases, the J end lost 1 base, and 11 bases lay between the germline ends. CDR1 SGHTA and CDR2 FQGNSA come from the germline V gene. The CDR3 runs to 14 residues. The CDR3: CASSSEGLSYEQYF. CDR3 nucleotide sequence: TGTGCCAGCAGCTCGGAAGGGCTTTCCTACGAGCAGTACTTC. The entire variable domain, with the rest obtained from reference TRBV7-2 and TRBJ2-7, is as follows: GAGVSQSPSNKVTEKGKDVELRCDPISGHTALYWYRQSLGQGLEFLIYFQGNSAPDKSGLPSDRFSAERTGGSVSTLTIQRTQQEDSAVYLCASSSEGLSYEQYFGPGTRLTVT.

Turning to this clonotype: Since the CDR3 does not end with the conserved phenylalanine or tryptophan, this likely comes from a read error. V gene TRBV5-8 combines with J gene TRBJ2-7, with D perhaps matching TRBD2 (5 bases). V lost 1 base and J lost 2, with 10 bases in between. Germline assignment: CDR1 SGHTS and CDR2 YDEGEE. The CDR3 runs 14 residues. DNA for the CDR3: TGTGCCAGCAGCTTGCGGCGGGCCGCCTACGAGCAGTACATC. This translates into CASSLRRAAYEQYI.

This clonotype was seen many times. This chain uses TRBV9 with TRBJ2-7, with TRBD2 matching 9 bases. Germline CDR1 SGDLS, CDR2 YYNGEE. This CDR3 is 15 amino acids long. The ends lost 4 bases at V and 2 bases at J; junction bases unmatched: 7. As DNA, the CDR3 is TGTGCCAGCAGCCCCTTTAGCGGGAGCCCCTACGAGCAGTACTTC. Its protein product is CASSPFSGSPYEQYF.

This rearrangement joins TRBV6-6 to TRBJ2-7; possible D gene TRBD2, 5 bases. V lost 0 bases and J 9 bases, leaving 12 bases between the germline ends. Germline CDR1 and CDR2: MNHNY and SVGAGI (reference sequence). The CDR3 loop spans 13 amino acids. The CDR3 sequence is CASSYSVGEGQYF. The CDR3 nucleotides read TGTGCCAGCAGTTACTCGGTCGGGGAAGGGCAGTACTTC.

The gene calls are TRBV7-6 and TRBJ2-2; D is uncertain. The CDR3 has 17 amino acids. The germline V gene encodes CDR1 SGHVS and CDR2 FNYEAQ. With 8 bases removed from V and 4 bases from J, the gap between germline ends came to 23 bases. The CDR3 sequence: CASGSGLTRSATGELFF. The CDR3 nucleotides are TGTGCCAGCGGCTCAGGCCTGACAAGGTCGGCCACCGGGGAGCTGTTTTTT.

J is TRBJ2-1 and V is TRBV12-3 or TRBV12-4; TRBD1 matches 9 bases. The CDR3 has 15 amino acids. V dropped 5 bases and J dropped 4; count of bases not matched to a gene: 6. CDR3 in DNA: TGTGCCAGCAGTCGTCCCGGGACAGGGTACAATGAGCAGTTCTTC. This sequence encodes CASSRPGTGYNEQFF.

In this sample, this clonotype turned up many times. The chain carries TRBV29-1 and TRBJ2-3; D not certain. Germline lookup yields CDR1 SQVTM and CDR2 ANQGSEA. V lost 4 bases and J 6 bases, leaving 14 bases between the germline ends. The CDR3 consists of 13 residues. The CDR3: CSVAPLVADTQYF. CDR3 nucleotide sequence: TGCAGCGTTGCCCCGCTGGTTGCGGATACGCAGTATTTT.

This clonotype was counted at least ten times. The CDR3 is CASSFSQYTDTQYF. DNA of the CDR3: TGTGCCAGCAGCTTTTCCCAGTACACAGATACGCAGTATTTT. V gene TRBV7-2 combines with J gene TRBJ2-3; D gene uncertain. The V gene lost 3 bases and the J gene lost 2 bases, with 9 bases spanning the gap. The germline gives CDR1 SGHTA, CDR2 FQGNSA. This CDR3 region has 14 residues.

This clonotype was seen a few times. The rearrangement uses TRBV29-1 and TRBJ2-1; no reliable D call. V was clipped by 4 bases and J by 5 bases, with 6 bases between them. Looked up from germline, CDR1 is SQVTM and CDR2 is ANQGSEA. The CDR3 contains 11 residues. CDR3 coding DNA: TGCAGCGTTGCATCCGACAATGAGCAGTTCTTC. It translates to CSVASDNEQFF.

This clonotype was observed at least ten times. The chain has TRBV29-1 and TRBJ2-3, with 13 bases lining up with TRBD2. Germline V gene sequence: CDR1 SQVTM, CDR2 ANQGSEA. CDR3 length: 14 amino acids. J was trimmed by 6 bases and V by 6 bases; bases with no gene match: 6. CDR3 sequence (DNA): TGCAGCGTGCCACTAGCGGGAGGGCCTGATACGCAGTATTTT. Protein product: CSVPLAGGPDTQYF.

This clonotype has ten or more counts. V and J are TRBV5-5 and TRBJ1-2; tentatively, D is TRBD1 (6 bases). The CDR3 extends over 15 amino acids. The V end lost 4 bases, the J end lost 3 bases, and 16 bases lay between the germline ends. The germline CDR1 and CDR2 sequences are SGHKS and YYEKEE (reference sequence). The CDR3 DNA sequence: TGTGCCAGCAGCACCCTCCCGGACAGATACTATGGCTACACCTTC. This encodes CASSTLPDRYYGYTF.

This clonotype has a count of ten or more. The rearrangement joins TRBV27 to TRBJ1-2; D is possibly TRBD1 (6 bases). CDR1 and CDR2 from the germline V gene are MNHEY and SMNVEV (reference sequence). This CDR3 has 14 residues. Trimming left V 7 bases short and J 4 bases short, with 16 bases between. The CDR3 DNA reads as TGTGCCAGCACCCCCGACGGAGGGGGCTATGGCTACACCTTC. Its protein is CASTPDGGGYGYTF.

This chain joins TRBV10-3 and TRBJ2-5; 10 nucleotides align to TRBD2. CDR1 ENHRY and CDR2 SYGVKD come from the germline V gene. The CDR3 totals 16 residues. After removal of 3 bases from V and 0 bases from J, the junction contained 4 bases not matched to a gene. DNA of the CDR3: TGTGCCATCAGTGATGTAGCGGGAGGTTACCAAGAGACCCAGTACTTC. It yields the protein CAISDVAGGYQETQYF.

This clonotype was observed a few times. This sequence joins TRBV7-2 and TRBJ2-1; tentative D call: TRBD2 (5 bases). The CDR3 sequence is 12 residues long. V lost 3 bases and J lost 12, with 12 bases in between. Per the germline V gene, CDR1 is SGHTA and CDR2 is FQGNSA. The CDR3 is CASSFTLAGQFF. The CDR3 DNA sequence: TGTGCCAGCAGCTTCACCCTAGCCGGGCAGTTCTTC.

The chain uses TRBV7-3 and TRBJ1-1; no clear D. V was shortened by 4 bases and J by 2 bases, with 8 bases between the two germline ends. CDR3 length: 13 amino acids. Germline values: CDR1 SGHTA, CDR2 FQGTGA. CDR3 amino acids: CASSSATNTEAFF. DNA of the CDR3: TGTGCCAGCAGCTCCGCAACTAACACTGAAGCTTTCTTT.

In this sample, this clonotype turned up many times. The chain couples TRBV13 to TRBJ1-5, with D perhaps TRBD1 (6 bases). Per the germline V gene, CDR1 is PRHDT and CDR2 is FYEKMQ (reference sequence). V lost 6 bases, J lost 4 bases, and 13 bases lay in between. There are 14 residues in the CDR3. DNA of the CDR3: TGTGCCAGCAGTAAACAGGGTTGGAATCAGCCCCAGCATTTT. It specifies CASSKQGWNQPQHF.

This clonotype was counted ten times or more. V and J are TRBV12-3 or TRBV12-4 and TRBJ1-2, with a tentative D call TRBD1 (5 bases). The V gene lost 7 bases and the J gene lost 4 bases, with 13 bases spanning the gap. The CDR3 sequence is 13 residues long. In DNA, the CDR3 is TGTGCCAGCAAGGACGGACACGGCTATGGCTACACCTTC. The encoded protein is CASKDGHGYGYTF.

This clonotype was counted ten times or more. The gene calls are TRBV7-9 and TRBJ1-2; no clear D gene. The CDR3 covers 13 residues. V gave up 4 bases and J gave up 8 bases, with 14 bases separating them. Germline assignment: CDR1 SEHNR and CDR2 FQNEAQ (reference sequence). The CDR3 nucleotides are TGTGCCAGCAGCTCACACGGCGTGCCAGGCTACACCTTC. Translating it yields CASSSHGVPGYTF. The whole variable domain, remainder taken from reference TRBV7-9 and TRBJ1-2, is DTGVSQNPRHKITKRGQNVTFRCDPISEHNRLYWYRQTLGQGPEFLTYFQNEAQLEKSRLLSDRFSAERPKGSFSTLEIQRTEQGDSAMYLCASSSHGVPGYTFGSGTRLTVV.

This clonotype was observed a handful of times. This chain joins TRBV29-1 and TRBJ1-2; 9 bases agree with TRBD1. The CDR3 is made up of 18 amino acids. V dropped 1 base and J dropped 4; count of bases not matched to a gene: 16. Germline V CDR1 and CDR2: SQVTM, ANQGSEA. CDR3 coding DNA: TGCAGCGTTGAAGTCAAGTCCCGGGACAGGGAAAAGGGCTATGGCTACACCTTC. It yields the protein CSVEVKSRDREKGYGYTF. The variable domain in full, with the rest retrieved from reference TRBV29-1 and TRBJ1-2, is SAVISQKPSRDICQRGTSLTIQCQVDSQVTMMFWYRQQPGQSLTLIATANQGSEATYESGFVIDKFPISRPNLTFSTLTVSNMSPEDSSIYLCSVEVKSRDREKGYGYTFGSGTRLTVV.

The chain combines TRBV27 with TRBJ1-6, with D uncertain. Trimming cost V 4 bases and J 11 bases, with 18 bases left between them. The CDR3 is 15 residues long. Germline assignment: CDR1 MNHEY and CDR2 SMNVEV (reference sequence). In nucleotides, the CDR3 is TGTGCCAGCAGTTCGGGCCCCGAACCTCAAACACCCCTCCACTTT. It specifies CASSSGPEPQTPLHF.

This clonotype was seen many times. J is TRBJ2-7 and V is TRBV6-5, with 7 bases that match TRBD2. Germline lookup yields CDR1 MNHEY and CDR2 SVGAGI. V shed 2 bases and J 2 bases; nucleotides not matched to a gene: 3. The CDR3 has 14 amino acids. The chain's CDR3 is CASSYGGGPYEQYF. In DNA form, the CDR3 reads TGTGCCAGCAGTTACGGCGGGGGTCCCTACGAGCAGTACTTC.

This clonotype was picked up a small number of times. The chain is built from TRBV28 and TRBJ2-5; TRBD2 aligns across 14 bases. V shed 6 bases, J shed 5 bases, and the junction held 5 bases outside the gene matches. Germline V gene sequence: CDR1 MDHEN, CDR2 SYDVKM. The CDR3 consists of 15 residues. In nucleotides, the CDR3 is TGTGCCAGCAGAGGGACTAGCGGGAGCCACGAGACCCAGTACTTC. Its translation: CASRGTSGSHETQYF.

The chain carries TRBV30 and TRBJ2-1, with 9 bases lining up with TRBD2. Germline values: CDR1 GTSNPN, CDR2 SVGIG (reference sequence). This CDR3 spans 19 amino acids. With 0 bases clipped from V and 0 bases from J, the junction kept 12 bases outside the gene matches. The CDR3 nucleotides read TGTGCCTGGAGTGTACCCTGGGGTAGCGGGAGCCACTCCTACAATGAGCAGTTCTTC. It is translated as CAWSVPWGSGSHSYNEQFF.

This clonotype has ten or more counts. V gene TRBV6-1 combines with J gene TRBJ2-7, with 10 positions matching TRBD1. The ends lost 8 bases at V and 4 bases at J; junction bases unmatched: 8. Germline values: CDR1 MNHNS, CDR2 SASEGT. CDR3 length: 14 residues. CDR3 bases: TGTGCCAGCGGCTTCAGACAGGGGGCATACGAGCAGTACTTC. Its protein product is CASGFRQGAYEQYF.